This TCR beta chain is drawn from a study of blood T cell repertoires in COVID-19. Study summary: Donors in the United States, Italy and Spain gave samples during acute or convalescent COVID-19. T cells, B-cell-depleted T cells, or PBMCs provided the cDNA or gDNA that served as material.

Authors' processing steps: For nucleated cells, counts were estimated from reference gene primer amplification. Measured with immunoSEQ multiplex PCR; TCRdb has only the in-frame clones, and not every one. V and J calls and clone size are those listed in that table; D and trimming were worked out from the DNA. The data contain 200,000 to 300,000 clones, 80% to 95% of them singletons. Trimming cost V 2 bases and J 2 bases; bases outside gene matches: 5. The CDR3 runs 15 residues. CDR1 is MNHEY and CDR2 is SVGAGI in the germline V gene. The receptor comes from a man younger than 45 with COVID-19, enrolled during active disease. The source material was peripheral blood. The V gene is TRBV6-5, the J gene TRBJ1-1; TRBD1 agrees at 7 bases. The CDR3 protein is CASSYLDRRNTEAFF. CDR3 nucleotide sequence: TGTGCCAGCAGTTACCTGGACAGGAGAAACACTGAAGCTTTCTTT.